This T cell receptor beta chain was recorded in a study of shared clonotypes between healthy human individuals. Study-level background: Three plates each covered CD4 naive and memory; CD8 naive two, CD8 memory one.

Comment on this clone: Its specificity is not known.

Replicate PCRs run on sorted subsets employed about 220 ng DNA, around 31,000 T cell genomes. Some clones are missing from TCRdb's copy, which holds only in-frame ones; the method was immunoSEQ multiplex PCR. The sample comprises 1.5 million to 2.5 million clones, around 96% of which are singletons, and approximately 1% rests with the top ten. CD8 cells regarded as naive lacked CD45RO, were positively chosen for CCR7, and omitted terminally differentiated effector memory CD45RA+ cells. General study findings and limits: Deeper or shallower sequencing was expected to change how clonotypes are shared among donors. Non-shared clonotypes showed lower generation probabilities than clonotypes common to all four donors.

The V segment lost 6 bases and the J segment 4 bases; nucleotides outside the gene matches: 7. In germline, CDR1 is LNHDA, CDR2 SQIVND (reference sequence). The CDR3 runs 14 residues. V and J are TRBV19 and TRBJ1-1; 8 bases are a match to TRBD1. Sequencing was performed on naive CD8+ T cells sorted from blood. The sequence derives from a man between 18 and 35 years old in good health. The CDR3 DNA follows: TGTGCCAGTAGCCTGACAGGGGAACTCACTGAAGCTTTCTTT. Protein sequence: CASSLTGELTEAFF.